The 6 T cell receptor beta chains below come from one sample, sequenced in a study of Graves' ophthalmopathy and Graves' hyperthyroidism. RNA transcripts provided the template for amplifying TCR beta CDR3 regions. Amplification began with first-round RT-PCR using HTBI primers, then second-round multiplex PCR was performed. TCRdb fed the multiplex PCR reads into MiXCR, producing one record per CDR3 protein. There are about 410,000 distinct CDR3 sequences in the sample; around 20% occur only once, and approximately 1.4% lies in the top ten. The sample taken for sequencing was peripheral blood. The receptors stem from a woman aged 18-30 years with Graves' ophthalmopathy.

The table lists this clonotype with many counts. The gene calls are TRBV5-1 and TRBJ2-7, with 8 positions matching TRBD1. V lost 3 bases, J lost 5 bases, and 10 bases stayed unmatched. Germline CDR1 reads SGHRS; CDR2 reads YFSETQ. The CDR3 has 15 amino acids. CDR3 DNA: TGCGCCAGCAGCTCCCCCGAGACAGGGGATCACGAGCAGTACTTC. It codes for CASSSPETGDHEQYF.

There are many counts of this clonotype. The chain carries TRBV10-3 and TRBJ2-7, with 13 bases matching TRBD2. Germline V gene data show CDR1 as ENHRY and CDR2 as SYGVKD. There are 14 residues in the CDR3. V was clipped by 10 bases and J by 4 bases; unmatched bases: 7. CDR3 amino acids: CATAGTSGVYEQYF. CDR3 sequence (DNA): TGTGCCACCGCCGGGACTAGCGGGGTTTACGAGCAGTACTTC.

This clonotype has at least ten counts. The chain carries TRBV6-2 or TRBV6-3 and TRBJ2-7; TRBD2 aligns across 10 bases. The junction had 8 bases not matched to a gene; V was cut back by 6 bases and J by 0 bases. CDR1 is MNHEY, CDR2 SVGEGT, per germline. CDR3 size: 16 residues. CDR3 sequence: CASRSPGLALSYEQYF. Written as DNA, the CDR3 is TGTGCCAGCAGAAGCCCGGGACTAGCGCTCTCCTACGAGCAGTACTTC.

This clonotype has a count of ten or more. The chain carries TRBV27 and TRBJ1-2, with TRBD1 as a possible D gene (5 bases). V gave up 2 bases and J gave up 7 bases, with 11 bases separating them. The CDR3 runs to 13 residues. Germline loops: CDR1 MNHEY, CDR2 SMNVEV (reference sequence). The DNA of the CDR3 is TGTGCCAGCAGTTTAGGGGGATCTTTTGGCTACACCTTC. Translated: CASSLGGSFGYTF.

This clonotype has at least ten counts. This chain uses TRBV7-2 with TRBJ2-7; 10 bases align to TRBD2. The CDR3 runs to 16 residues. Germline V gives CDR1 SGHTA, CDR2 FQGNSA. The V gene end was trimmed by 5 bases and the J gene end by 2 bases; junction bases not matched to a gene: 9. The CDR3 region has the DNA TGTGCCAGCAGCGGAGTGACTAGCGGGCATCCCTACGAGCAGTACTTC. Amino acids: CASSGVTSGHPYEQYF.

This clonotype was recorded many times. The chain combines TRBV6-1 with TRBJ2-7; D gene ambiguous. The germline gives CDR1 MNHNS, CDR2 SASEGT. The CDR3 loop spans 14 amino acids. V lost 5 bases, J lost 2 bases, and 13 bases lay in between. The CDR3 nucleotides read TGTGCCAGCAGTCCCCGTCCGATACCCTACGAGCAGTACTTC. Encoded protein: CASSPRPIPYEQYF.